The 25 T cell receptor beta chains in this list originate from one sample, sequenced in a study of T cells in Graves' hyperthyroidism and ophthalmopathy. RNA transcripts were the template for amplifying TCR beta CDR3 regions. HTBI primers were employed in a first-round RT-PCR of the TCR CDR3. Each CDR3 protein is one row after TCRdb ran MiXCR on the multiplex PCR reads. Among about 520,000 distinct CDR3 sequences listed, roughly 25% were seen once. What was sequenced was blood. These receptors originate from a woman aged 25 to 39 with Graves' ophthalmopathy.

The V gene is TRBV27, the J gene TRBJ1-1; D uncertain. The CDR3 runs 13 residues. Trimming took 3 bases from V and 4 from J, leaving 9 bases between them. Germline V gene lookup returns CDR1 MNHEY and CDR2 SMNVEV (reference sequence). This CDR3 is CASSFGEPTEAFF. CDR3 DNA sequence: TGTGCCAGCAGTTTCGGGGAACCCACTGAAGCTTTCTTT.

This clonotype was observed once. The gene calls are TRBV9 and TRBJ2-2; a weak D match, TRBD1 (5 bases). Germline lookup yields CDR1 SGDLS and CDR2 YYNGEE. This CDR3 region has 15 residues. Trimming shortened V by 2 bases and J by 3 bases, and 11 bases separated the two germline ends. This CDR3 reads CASSVGRADTGELFF. Written as DNA, the CDR3 is TGTGCCAGCAGCGTCGGCAGGGCGGACACCGGGGAGCTGTTTTTT.

This clonotype was observed a handful of times. V and J are TRBV7-6 and TRBJ2-7; maybe TRBD2 (5 bases). The J call may be in error: the DNA end matches TRBJ2-1 better. The CDR3 consists of 11 residues. Germline assignment: CDR1 SGHVS and CDR2 FNYEAQ. DNA of the CDR3: TGTGCCAGCAGCGCCGGAGGCGAGCAGTTCTTC. This gives the protein CASSAGGEQFF.

This chain links TRBV30 with TRBJ1-2; a weak D match, TRBD1 (5 bases). Trimming removed 4 bases at V and 6 bases at J, with 15 bases between. This CDR3 contains 13 residues. CDR1 GTSNPN and CDR2 SVGIG come from the germline V gene (reference sequence). The CDR3 here is CAWTDRDWHGYTF. The CDR3 bases are TGTGCCTGGACCGATCGGGACTGGCATGGCTACACCTTC.

This clonotype was counted at least ten times. The chain recombines TRBV6-2 or TRBV6-3 with TRBJ2-7; 8 bases map to TRBD2. CDR3 length equals 13 residues. The V gene end was trimmed by 10 bases and the J gene end by 0 bases; junction bases not matched to a gene: 5. Germline CDR1 MNHEY, CDR2 SVGEGT. The CDR3 DNA is TGTGCCACCTGTAGCGGGGCCTCCTACGAGCAGTACTTC. It codes for CATCSGASYEQYF.

Ten or more counts support this clonotype. In DNA, the CDR3 is TGTGCCAGTAGTGAAGGGCAGGTCTATGGCTACACCTTC. This sequence encodes CASSEGQVYGYTF. This chain links TRBV19 with TRBJ1-2; unclear D gene. Trimming took off 5 bases at V and 4 bases at J, with 11 bases between the two ends. The CDR3 is 13 residues long. Germline V lookup: CDR1 LNHDA, CDR2 SQIVND (reference sequence).

This clonotype was counted at least ten times. V gene TRBV27 combines with J gene TRBJ1-1; tentative D call: TRBD1 (5 bases). The germline V and J ends were trimmed by 3 bases and 3 bases, with 14 bases remaining between them. Germline-derived CDR1 and CDR2 are MNHEY and SMNVEV (reference sequence). The CDR3 is 15 amino acids. The CDR3 here is CASSLRGWRDTEAFF. The CDR3 coding sequence is TGTGCCAGCAGTTTGAGGGGTTGGAGGGACACTGAAGCTTTCTTT.

The CDR3 DNA reads TGTGCCAGCAGTGGGGGGACAGGAACTAATCAGCCCCAGCATTTT. This translates into CASSGGTGTNQPQHF. This chain links TRBV2 with TRBJ1-5, with 8 bases identical to TRBD1. The CDR3 has 15 amino acids. V lost 4 bases to trimming and J lost 4 bases; unmatched junction nucleotides: 6. CDR1 SNHLY and CDR2 FYNNEI come from the germline V gene. Complete variable domain (other parts from reference TRBV2 and TRBJ1-5): EPEVTQTPSHQVTQMGQEVILRCVPISNHLYFYWYRQILGQKVEFLVSFYNNEISEKSEIFDDQFSVERPDGSNFTLKIRSTKLEDSAMYFCASSGGTGTNQPQHFGDGTRLSIL.

The chain joins TRBV3-1 to TRBJ2-5, with 9 bases lining up with TRBD2. The CDR3 sequence is 13 residues long. Germline V CDR1 and CDR2: LGHDT, YNNKEL (reference sequence). Trimming removed 3 bases from V and 7 bases from J; junction bases left unmatched: 3. The CDR3, as DNA: TGTGCCAGCAGCCAGACTAGCGGTCGGACCCAGTACTTC. This codes for CASSQTSGRTQYF.

This clonotype was seen a few times. This rearrangement joins TRBV6-5 to TRBJ1-3; no definite D call. Germline CDR1 is MNHEY and CDR2 is SVGAGI. V shed 4 bases and J shed 0 bases, with 7 bases lying between them. The CDR3 length is 14 residues. The CDR3 region is CASSSVSSGNTIYF. The CDR3 DNA follows: TGTGCCAGCAGTTCAGTAAGCTCTGGAAACACCATATATTTT.

The chain is built from TRBV7-3 and TRBJ2-7; D unresolved. V dropped 0 bases and J dropped 7 bases, with 28 bases sitting between them. The CDR3 consists of 19 residues. CDR1 and CDR2 (germline): SGHTA, FQGTGA. The CDR3 loop is CASSLTHTPGVSHLGEQYF. In DNA form, the CDR3 reads TGTGCCAGCAGCTTAACTCACACTCCAGGAGTTTCCCACTTGGGGGAGCAGTACTTC.

Only a few counts were recorded for this clonotype. The gene calls are TRBV6-1 and TRBJ2-5; possible D gene TRBD1, 7 bases. CDR3 length equals 15 residues. Trimming shortened V by 8 bases and J by 2 bases, and 18 bases separated the two germline ends. Germline V gene lookup returns CDR1 MNHNS and CDR2 SASEGT. The CDR3 sequence: CASGTGEALQETQYF. CDR3 coding DNA: TGTGCCAGCGGAACAGGGGAGGCCCTTCAAGAGACCCAGTACTTC.

The chain recombines TRBV15 with TRBJ2-7; 10 bases fit TRBD1. This CDR3 region has 20 residues. The germline V gene has CDR1 LNHNV and CDR2 YYDKDF (reference sequence). V lost 5 bases, J lost 1 base, and 20 bases stayed unmatched. The CDR3 reads CATSGRGDRGGTGDSYEQYF. The CDR3 DNA sequence: TGTGCCACCAGCGGACGAGGGGACCGGGGGGGGACAGGGGATTCCTACGAGCAGTACTTC. The full variable domain, its missing parts supplied by reference TRBV15 and TRBJ2-7, is DAMVIQNPRYQVTQFGKPVTLSCSQTLNHNVMYWYQQKSSQAPKLLFHYYDKDFNNEADTPDNFQSRRPNTSFCFLDIRSPGLGDTAMYLCATSGRGDRGGTGDSYEQYFGPGTRLTVT.

This clonotype was seen ten or more times. The junction differs from germline at one of its ends, possibly a read error. The rearrangement joins TRBV6-1 to TRBJ2-7; D is unresolved. This CDR3 comprises 13 residues. In germline, CDR1 is MNHNS, CDR2 SASEGT. The DNA for the CDR3 is TGTGCCAGTAGTGGGCGTTTGTTCTCCGAGCAGTACTTC. This gives the protein CASSGRLFSEQYF.

This clonotype came up many times. The junction does not match germline at one end; this may be a read error. This chain joins TRBV7-7 and TRBJ2-5; possibly TRBD1 for D (5 bases). CDR3 length: 12 amino acids. From germline, CDR1 is SSHAT and CDR2 FNYEAQ (reference sequence). CDR3 amino acids: CASSSGKETQYF. For the CDR3, the DNA is TGTGCTAGCAGCTCAGGGAAAGAGACCCAGTACTTC.

This clonotype was seen a handful of times. The chain couples TRBV20-1 to TRBJ1-2; D not resolved. The CDR3 is made up of 15 amino acids. Germline V lookup: CDR1 DFQATT, CDR2 SNEGSKA (reference sequence). The V end was cut by 0 bases, the J end by 8 bases, with 19 bases between. The CDR3 reads CSARDNTNNYGGYTF. The CDR3 coding sequence is TGCAGTGCTAGAGACAACACTAACAACTATGGAGGCTACACCTTC.

The chain couples TRBV6-1 to TRBJ2-7, with TRBD2 matching 10 bases. Trimming cost V 7 bases and J 1 base; bases outside gene matches: 7. CDR1 is MNHNS, CDR2 SASEGT, per germline. This CDR3 spans 15 amino acids. In DNA, the CDR3 is TGTGCCAGCATACAGTCTAGCGGGGGATCCTACGAGCAGTACTTC. It translates to CASIQSSGGSYEQYF.

In this sample, this clonotype turned up many times. This chain joins TRBV2 and TRBJ1-5, with 8 bases matching TRBD1. Germline-derived CDR1 and CDR2 are SNHLY and FYNNEI. J gave up 4 bases and V 3 bases, and 5 bases lay outside the gene matches. This CDR3 spans 15 amino acids. The CDR3 sequence is CASSDPRGPNQPQHF. CDR3 DNA: TGTGCCAGCAGTGACCCCAGGGGGCCTAATCAGCCCCAGCATTTT.

This clonotype came up many times. The rearrangement links TRBV30 to TRBJ2-5; unclear D gene. V gave up 0 bases and J gave up 2 bases, with 7 bases separating them. In germline, CDR1 is GTSNPN, CDR2 SVGIG (reference sequence). This CDR3 spans 13 amino acids. The CDR3 bases are TGTGCCTGGAGTGTGGTCAGTCAAGAGACCCAGTACTTC. Translation: CAWSVVSQETQYF.

This clonotype was seen only a few times. The genes are TRBV27 and TRBJ2-7, with 14 bases aligning to TRBD2. The CDR3 has 17 amino acids. With 0 bases clipped from V and 0 bases from J, the junction kept 1 base outside the gene matches. Germline loops: CDR1 MNHEY, CDR2 SMNVEV (reference sequence). The CDR3 here is CASSLSGLAGGSYEQYF. The CDR3 DNA is TGTGCCAGCAGTTTATCCGGACTAGCGGGGGGCTCCTACGAGCAGTACTTC.

In this sample, this clonotype turned up a few times. The chain combines TRBV28 with TRBJ1-6; D unclear. CDR3 length equals 17 residues. The V end was cut by 6 bases, the J end by 0 bases, with 15 bases between. The V gene's germline CDR1 is MDHEN and CDR2 SYDVKM. This CDR3 reads CASSYSKGFSYNSPLHF. In DNA, the CDR3 is TGTGCCAGCAGCTATTCCAAAGGGTTCTCCTATAATTCACCCCTCCACTTT.

V is TRBV28 and J is TRBJ2-7, with D perhaps TRBD1 (6 bases). Germline loops: CDR1 MDHEN, CDR2 SYDVKM. CDR3 length: 13 residues. Trimming stripped 7 bases from V and 5 bases from J, with 15 bases between. The CDR3 region has the DNA TGTGCCAGCACCTACAGGGATCGGGACGAGCAGTACTTC. Its translation: CASTYRDRDEQYF.

This clonotype was seen at least ten times. This rearrangement joins TRBV11-1 to TRBJ1-5; 9 nucleotides line up with TRBD1. This CDR3 has 17 amino acids. J gave up 5 bases and V 5 bases, and 13 bases lay outside the gene matches. Germline-derived CDR1 and CDR2 are SGHAT and FQDESV (reference sequence). The DNA for the CDR3 is TGTGCCAGCAGCGCCACCGGGACAGGGTCTAGGGATCAGCCCCAGCATTTT. Protein: CASSATGTGSRDQPQHF.

This clonotype was found many times. The V gene is TRBV20-1, the J gene TRBJ2-7; 8 bases map to TRBD2. Trimming at V came to 6 bases and at J to 3 bases, leaving 7 bases not matched to a gene. Germline CDR1 DFQATT, CDR2 SNEGSKA (reference sequence). This CDR3 is built from 13 residues. The CDR3 sequence: CSAPGTRSYEQYF. DNA of the CDR3: TGCAGTGCACCCGGGACTAGAAGCTACGAGCAGTACTTC.

This clonotype was seen repeatedly, ten times or more. This rearrangement joins TRBV13 to TRBJ1-2; maybe TRBD1 (5 bases). Per the germline V gene, CDR1 is PRHDT and CDR2 is FYEKMQ (reference sequence). The CDR3 is 13 residues long. V was cut by 1 base and J by 4 bases, with 7 bases left in between. CDR3 region: CASSLARAYGYTF. Written as DNA, the CDR3 is TGTGCCAGCAGCTTAGCCAGGGCCTATGGCTACACCTTC.